This T cell receptor (beta chain) was found in a study of blood T cell repertoires in COVID-19. In the study overall: Whether acute or convalescent, the COVID-19 samples came from the United States, Italy and Spain. Sources were T cells, B-cell-depleted T cells, or PBMCs; the material itself was cDNA or gDNA.

This clone was counted once. The CDR3 spans 15 residues. Germline CDR1 and CDR2: SGHTA and FQGNSA. J lost 4 bases, V lost 0 bases, and 5 bases had no gene match. In the original analysis: Estimation of nucleated cell counts was performed using reference gene primer amplification. Assay: immunoSEQ multiplex PCR; the TCRdb copy retains only in-frame clones and omits some. V and J calls and clone size are as listed in that table; D and trimming were resolved from the DNA. The sample consists of 110,000 or so clones, roughly 80% of them appearing once. The sequence was collected from a woman older than 75 with acute or convalescent COVID-19. Material for sequencing was peripheral blood. J is TRBJ1-2 and V is TRBV7-2; 7 nucleotides agree with TRBD1. Here the CDR3 DNA reads TGTGCCAGCAGCTTAGCGACAGGGCCCGGCTATGGCTACACCTTC. It yields the protein CASSLATGPGYGYTF.